This T cell receptor (beta chain) was sequenced during a study of metastatic and nonmetastatic thyroid tumors. Using MiXCR, TCRdb re-called clones from the PCR reads. The data show about 12,000 clones, with about 33% seen just once and roughly 13% held by the top ten. In its sample, this clone was seen a few times. The entire patient cohort was treatment-naive prior to thyroid surgery. This CDR3 contains 17 residues. The germline V gene encodes CDR1 MDHEN and CDR2 SYDVKM. With 1 base removed from V and 1 base from J, the gap between germline ends came to 16 bases. The sequenced sample consisted of tumor tissue. J is TRBJ1-1 and V is TRBV28; D not certain. This clonotype was sampled from a male donor with papillary thyroid cancer or a benign thyroid nodule (not recorded which). Some clones in this sample may be carry-over from other donors' samples. The DNA of the CDR3 is TGTGCCAGCAGTTTATTGTCTTTGGAGGGAAGGAACACTGAAGCTTTCTTT. The encoded protein is CASSLLSLEGRNTEAFF.